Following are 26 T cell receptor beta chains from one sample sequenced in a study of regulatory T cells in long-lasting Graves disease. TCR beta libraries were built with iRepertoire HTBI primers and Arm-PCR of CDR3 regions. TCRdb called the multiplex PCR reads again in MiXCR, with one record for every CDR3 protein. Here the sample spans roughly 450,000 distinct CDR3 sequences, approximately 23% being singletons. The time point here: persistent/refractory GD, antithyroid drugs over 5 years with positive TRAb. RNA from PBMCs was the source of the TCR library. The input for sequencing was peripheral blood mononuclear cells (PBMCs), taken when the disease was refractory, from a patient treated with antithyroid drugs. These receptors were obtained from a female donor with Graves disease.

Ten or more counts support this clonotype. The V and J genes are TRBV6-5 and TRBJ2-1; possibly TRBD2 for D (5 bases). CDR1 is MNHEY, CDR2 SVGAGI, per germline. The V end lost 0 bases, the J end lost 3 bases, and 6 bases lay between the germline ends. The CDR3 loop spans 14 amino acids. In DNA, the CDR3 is TGTGCCAGCAGTTACTCCCGGGACTACAATGAGCAGTTCTTC. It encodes CASSYSRDYNEQFF.

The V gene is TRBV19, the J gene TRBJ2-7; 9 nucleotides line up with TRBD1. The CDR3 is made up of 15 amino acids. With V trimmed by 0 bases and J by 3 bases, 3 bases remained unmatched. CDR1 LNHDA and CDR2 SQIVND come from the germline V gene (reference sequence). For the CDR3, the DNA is TGTGCCAGTAGTATAGAGGACAGGGGAGACTACGAGCAGTACTTC. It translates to CASSIEDRGDYEQYF. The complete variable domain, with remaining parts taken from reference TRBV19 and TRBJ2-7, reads DGGITQSPKYLFRKEGQNVTLSCEQNLNHDAMYWYRQDPGQGLRLIYYSQIVNDFQKGDIAEGYSVSREKKESFPLTVTSAQKNPTAFYLCASSIEDRGDYEQYFGPGTRLTVT.

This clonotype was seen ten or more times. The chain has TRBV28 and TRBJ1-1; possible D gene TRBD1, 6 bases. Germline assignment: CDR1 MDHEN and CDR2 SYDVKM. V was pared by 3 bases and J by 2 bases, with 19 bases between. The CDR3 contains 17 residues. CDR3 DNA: TGTGCCAGCAGTTTTAGGGTCAAACAGGGAGGTAACACTGAAGCTTTCTTT. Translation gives CASSFRVKQGGNTEAFF.

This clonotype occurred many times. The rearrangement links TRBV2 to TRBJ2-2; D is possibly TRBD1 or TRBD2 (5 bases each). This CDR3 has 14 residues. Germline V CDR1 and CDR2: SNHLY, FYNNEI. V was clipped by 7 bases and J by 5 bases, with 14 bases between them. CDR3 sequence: CASMRRGVTGELFF. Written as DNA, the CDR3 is TGTGCCAGCATGAGGCGAGGGGTTACCGGGGAGCTGTTTTTT.

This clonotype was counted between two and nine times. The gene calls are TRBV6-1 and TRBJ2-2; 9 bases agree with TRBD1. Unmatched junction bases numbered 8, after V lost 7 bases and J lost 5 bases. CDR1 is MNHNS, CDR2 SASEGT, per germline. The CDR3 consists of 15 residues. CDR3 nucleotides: TGTGCCAGCACGCGGGACAGGGCTACAACCGGGGAGCTGTTTTTT. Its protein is CASTRDRATTGELFF.

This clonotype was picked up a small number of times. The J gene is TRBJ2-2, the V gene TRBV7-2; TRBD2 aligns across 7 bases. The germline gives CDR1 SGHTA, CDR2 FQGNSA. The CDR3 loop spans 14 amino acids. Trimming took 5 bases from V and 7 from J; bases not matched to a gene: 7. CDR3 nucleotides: TGTGCCAGCAGCCACAACGGCGGGGGCGGGGAGCTGTTTTTT. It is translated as CASSHNGGGGELFF.

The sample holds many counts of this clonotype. CDR3 residues: CSATGLAETQYF. The CDR3 coding sequence is TGCAGTGCTACGGGACTAGCGGAGACCCAGTACTTC. V gene TRBV20-1 combines with J gene TRBJ2-5; 10 nucleotides align to TRBD2. The CDR3 covers 12 residues. Germline V gives CDR1 DFQATT, CDR2 SNEGSKA (reference sequence). V trimming: 4 bases; J trimming: 5 bases; junction bases outside the gene matches: 1.

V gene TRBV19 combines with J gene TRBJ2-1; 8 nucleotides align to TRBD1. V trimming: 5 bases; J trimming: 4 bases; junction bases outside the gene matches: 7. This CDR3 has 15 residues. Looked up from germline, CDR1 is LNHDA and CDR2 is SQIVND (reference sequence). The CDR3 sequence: CASSPDRVVYNEQFF. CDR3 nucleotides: TGTGCCAGTAGTCCGGACAGGGTAGTGTACAATGAGCAGTTCTTC.

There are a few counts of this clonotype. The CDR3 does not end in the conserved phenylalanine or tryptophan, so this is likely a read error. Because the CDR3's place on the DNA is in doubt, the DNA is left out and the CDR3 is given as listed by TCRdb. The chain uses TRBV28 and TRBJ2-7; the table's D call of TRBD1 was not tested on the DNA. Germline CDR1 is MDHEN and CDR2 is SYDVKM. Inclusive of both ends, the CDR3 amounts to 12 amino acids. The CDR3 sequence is CASSFARGTPSI.

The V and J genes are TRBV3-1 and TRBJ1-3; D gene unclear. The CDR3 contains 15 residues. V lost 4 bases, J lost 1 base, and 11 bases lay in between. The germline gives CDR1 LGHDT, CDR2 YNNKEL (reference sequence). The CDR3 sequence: CASSRAVGSGNTIYF. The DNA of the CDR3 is TGTGCCAGCAGCCGAGCGGTTGGTTCTGGAAACACCATATATTTT.

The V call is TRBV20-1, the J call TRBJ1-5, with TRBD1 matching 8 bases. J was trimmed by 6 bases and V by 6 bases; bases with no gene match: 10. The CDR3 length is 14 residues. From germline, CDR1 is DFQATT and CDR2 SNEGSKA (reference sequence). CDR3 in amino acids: CSAIRGQEGQPQHF. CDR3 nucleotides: TGCAGTGCGATAAGGGGACAGGAGGGTCAGCCCCAGCATTTT.

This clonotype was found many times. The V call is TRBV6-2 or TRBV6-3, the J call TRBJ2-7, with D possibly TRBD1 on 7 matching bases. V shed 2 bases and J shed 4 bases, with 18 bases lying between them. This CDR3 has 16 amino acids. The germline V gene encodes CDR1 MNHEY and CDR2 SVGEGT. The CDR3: CASSYATGDFAYEQYF. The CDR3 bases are TGTGCCAGCAGTTACGCAACAGGGGACTTCGCTTACGAGCAGTACTTC.

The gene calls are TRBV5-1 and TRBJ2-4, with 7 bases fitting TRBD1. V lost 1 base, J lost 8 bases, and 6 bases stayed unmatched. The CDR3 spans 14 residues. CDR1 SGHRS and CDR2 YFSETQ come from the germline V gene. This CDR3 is CASSLIQGSDIQYF. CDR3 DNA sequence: TGCGCCAGCAGCTTGATACAGGGGAGTGACATTCAGTACTTC.

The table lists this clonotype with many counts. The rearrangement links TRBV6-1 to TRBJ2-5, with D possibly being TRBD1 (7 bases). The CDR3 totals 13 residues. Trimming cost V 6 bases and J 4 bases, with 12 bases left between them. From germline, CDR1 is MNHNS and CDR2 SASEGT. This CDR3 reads CASRNRGGETQYF. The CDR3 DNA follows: TGTGCCAGCAGGAACAGGGGAGGAGAGACCCAGTACTTC.

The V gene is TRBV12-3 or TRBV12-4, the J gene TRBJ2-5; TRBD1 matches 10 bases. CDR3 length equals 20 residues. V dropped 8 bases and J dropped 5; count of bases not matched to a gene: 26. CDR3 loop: CASSARPGQGLQVSQETQYF. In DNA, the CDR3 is TGTGCCAGCTCCGCCCGACCGGGACAGGGGCTCCAAGTTTCACAGGAGACCCAGTACTTC.

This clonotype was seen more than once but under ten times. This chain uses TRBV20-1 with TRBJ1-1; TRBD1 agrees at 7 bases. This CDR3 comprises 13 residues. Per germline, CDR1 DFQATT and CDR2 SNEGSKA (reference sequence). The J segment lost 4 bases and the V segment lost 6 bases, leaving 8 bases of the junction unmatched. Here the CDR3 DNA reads TGCAGTGCGGCCAGGGGGGGGAGCACTGAAGCTTTCTTT. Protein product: CSAARGGSTEAFF.

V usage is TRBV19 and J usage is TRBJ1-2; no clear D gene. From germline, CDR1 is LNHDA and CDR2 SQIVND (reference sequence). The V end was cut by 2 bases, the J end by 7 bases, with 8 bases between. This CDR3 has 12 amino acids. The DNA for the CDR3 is TGTGCCAGTAGTATAACATCCAGTGGCTACACCTTC. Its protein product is CASSITSSGYTF.

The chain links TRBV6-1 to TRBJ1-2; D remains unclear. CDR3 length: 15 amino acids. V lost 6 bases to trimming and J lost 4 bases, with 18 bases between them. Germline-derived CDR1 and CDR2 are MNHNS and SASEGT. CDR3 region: CASSPSLGLIYGYTF. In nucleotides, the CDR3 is TGTGCCAGCAGCCCGAGCTTAGGGCTGATCTATGGCTACACCTTC.

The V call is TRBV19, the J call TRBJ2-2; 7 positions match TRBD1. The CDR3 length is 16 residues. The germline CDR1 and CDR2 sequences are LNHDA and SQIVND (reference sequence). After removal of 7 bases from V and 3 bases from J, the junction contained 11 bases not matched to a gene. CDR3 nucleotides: TGTGCCAGTACTCATGTTGGACAGGTCGACACCGGGGAGCTGTTTTTT. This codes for CASTHVGQVDTGELFF.

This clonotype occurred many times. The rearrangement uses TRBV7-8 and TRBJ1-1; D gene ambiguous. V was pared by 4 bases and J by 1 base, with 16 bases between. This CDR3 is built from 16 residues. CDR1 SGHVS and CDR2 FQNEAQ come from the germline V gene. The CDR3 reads CASSSRRWERNTEAFF. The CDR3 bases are TGTGCCAGCAGCTCTCGACGGTGGGAAAGGAACACTGAAGCTTTCTTT. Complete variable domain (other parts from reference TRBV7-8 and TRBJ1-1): GAGVSQSPRYKVAKRGQDVALRCDPISGHVSLFWYQQALGQGPEFLTYFQNEAQLDKSGLPSDRFFAERPEGSVSTLKIQRTQQEDSAVYLCASSSRRWERNTEAFFGQGTRLTVV.

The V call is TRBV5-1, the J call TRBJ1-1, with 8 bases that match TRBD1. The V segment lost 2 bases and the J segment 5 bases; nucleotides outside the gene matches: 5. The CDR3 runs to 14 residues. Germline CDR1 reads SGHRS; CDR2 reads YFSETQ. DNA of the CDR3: TGCGCCAGCAGCTTACAGGGGGTTTCGACTGAAGCTTTCTTT. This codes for CASSLQGVSTEAFF.

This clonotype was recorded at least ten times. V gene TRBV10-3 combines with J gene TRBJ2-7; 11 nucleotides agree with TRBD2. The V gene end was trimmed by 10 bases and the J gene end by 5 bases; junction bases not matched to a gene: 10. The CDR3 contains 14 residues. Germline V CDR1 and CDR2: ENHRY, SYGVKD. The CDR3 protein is CASRTTSGDNEQYF. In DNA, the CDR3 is TGTGCCAGCCGAACGACTAGCGGGGACAACGAGCAGTACTTC.

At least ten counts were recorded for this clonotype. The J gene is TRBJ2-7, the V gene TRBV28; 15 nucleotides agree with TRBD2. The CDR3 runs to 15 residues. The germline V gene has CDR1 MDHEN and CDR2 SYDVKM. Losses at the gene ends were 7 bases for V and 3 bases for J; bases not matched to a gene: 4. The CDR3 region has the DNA TGTGCCAGCACCCCGGGACTAGCGGGGGGCTACGAGCAGTACTTC. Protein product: CASTPGLAGGYEQYF.

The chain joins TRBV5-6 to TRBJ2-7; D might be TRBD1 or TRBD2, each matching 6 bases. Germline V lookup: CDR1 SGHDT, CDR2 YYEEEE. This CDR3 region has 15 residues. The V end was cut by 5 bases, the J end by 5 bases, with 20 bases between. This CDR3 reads CASSRGRPLGNEQYF. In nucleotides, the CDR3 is TGTGCCAGCAGTCGGGGGCGCCCCCTTGGGAACGAGCAGTACTTC.

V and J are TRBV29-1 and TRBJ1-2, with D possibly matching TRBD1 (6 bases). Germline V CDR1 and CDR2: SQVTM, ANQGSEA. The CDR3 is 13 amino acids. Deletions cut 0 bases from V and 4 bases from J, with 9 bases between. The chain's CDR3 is CSVEEGGGYGYTF. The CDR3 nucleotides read TGCAGCGTTGAAGAGGGAGGGGGCTATGGCTACACCTTC.

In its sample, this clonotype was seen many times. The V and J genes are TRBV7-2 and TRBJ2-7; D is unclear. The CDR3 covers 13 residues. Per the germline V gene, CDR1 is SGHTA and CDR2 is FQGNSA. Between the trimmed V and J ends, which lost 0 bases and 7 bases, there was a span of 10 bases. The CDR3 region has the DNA TGTGCCAGCAGCTTAGCTTGGCTGGGAGAGCAGTACTTC. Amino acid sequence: CASSLAWLGEQYF. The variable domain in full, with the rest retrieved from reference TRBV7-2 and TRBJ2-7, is GAGVSQSPSNKVTEKGKDVELRCDPISGHTALYWYRQSLGQGLEFLIYFQGNSAPDKSGLPSDRFSAERTGGSVSTLTIQRTQQEDSAVYLCASSLAWLGEQYFGPGTRLTVT.